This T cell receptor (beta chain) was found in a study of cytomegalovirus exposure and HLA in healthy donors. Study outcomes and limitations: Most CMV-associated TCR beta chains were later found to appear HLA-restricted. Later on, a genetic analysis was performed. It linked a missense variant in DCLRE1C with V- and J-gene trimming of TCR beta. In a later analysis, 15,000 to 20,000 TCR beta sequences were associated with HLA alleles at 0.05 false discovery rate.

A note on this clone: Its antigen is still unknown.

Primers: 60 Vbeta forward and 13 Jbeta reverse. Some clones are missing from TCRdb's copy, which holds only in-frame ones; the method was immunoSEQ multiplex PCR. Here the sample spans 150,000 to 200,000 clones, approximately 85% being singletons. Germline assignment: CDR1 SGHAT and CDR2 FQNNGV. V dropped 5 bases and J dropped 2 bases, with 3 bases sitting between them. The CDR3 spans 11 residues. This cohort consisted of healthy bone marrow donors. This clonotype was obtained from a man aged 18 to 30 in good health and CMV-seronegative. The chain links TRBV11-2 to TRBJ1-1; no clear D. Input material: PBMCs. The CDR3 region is CASSTNTEAFF. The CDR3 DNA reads TGTGCCAGCAGCACAAACACTGAAGCTTTCTTT.